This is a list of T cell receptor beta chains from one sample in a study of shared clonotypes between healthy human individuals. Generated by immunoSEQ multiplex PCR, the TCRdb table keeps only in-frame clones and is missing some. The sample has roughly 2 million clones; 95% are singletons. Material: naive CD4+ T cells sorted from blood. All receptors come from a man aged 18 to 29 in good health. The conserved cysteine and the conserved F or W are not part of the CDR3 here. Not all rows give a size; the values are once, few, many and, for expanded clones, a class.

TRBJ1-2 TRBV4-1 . ASSQDAHSSPSNYGYT
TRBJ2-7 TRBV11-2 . ASSPTAGTYGYEQY
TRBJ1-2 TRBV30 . AFVVRGLSHGYT
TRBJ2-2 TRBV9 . ASSPREGSTGELF
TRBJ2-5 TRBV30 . AWSVGTRGQETQY
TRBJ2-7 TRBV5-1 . ASSSLAGGREQY
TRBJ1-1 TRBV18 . ASTNSPRGTAF
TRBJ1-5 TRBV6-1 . ASSGHAGYQPQH
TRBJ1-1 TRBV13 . ASSPGTTNTEAF
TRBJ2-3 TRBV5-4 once ASSLRFVQSTDTQY
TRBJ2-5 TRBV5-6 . ASSRTSGVETQY
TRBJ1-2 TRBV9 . ASSGRQYGYT
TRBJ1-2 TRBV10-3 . AISAGLRDYGYT
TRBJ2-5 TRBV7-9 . ASSPSGTGPGETQY
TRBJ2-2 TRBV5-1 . ASSLEGGGLTGELF
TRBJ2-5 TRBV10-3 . AISDSVSETQY
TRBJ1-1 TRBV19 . ASSPWTSSNTEAF
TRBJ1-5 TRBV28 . ASDTENNVIKWGNQPQH
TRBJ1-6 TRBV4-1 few ASSRGGLGSPLH
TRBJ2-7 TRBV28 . ASRGQSYEQY
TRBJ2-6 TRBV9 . ASSVRPGQAVSGANVLT
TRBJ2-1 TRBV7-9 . ASSSLGWNEQF
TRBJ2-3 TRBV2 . ASSLSGSTDTQY
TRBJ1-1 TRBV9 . ASRRDMNTEAF
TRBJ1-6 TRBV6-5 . ASRGHGFGSPLH
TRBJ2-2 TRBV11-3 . ASSRDRGPGELF
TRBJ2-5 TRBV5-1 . ASSLAETQY
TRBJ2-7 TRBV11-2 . ASSSLGAISYEQY
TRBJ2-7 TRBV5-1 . ASSLGSSSYEQY
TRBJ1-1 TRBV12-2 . ASRLVAKGQMNTEAF
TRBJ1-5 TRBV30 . AWRPGNNQPQH
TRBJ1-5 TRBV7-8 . ASSLVALGSNQPQH
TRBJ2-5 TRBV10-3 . ASTPGLAAETQY
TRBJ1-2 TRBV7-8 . ASSAEEGSYGYT
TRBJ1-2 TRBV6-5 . ASSPGRITDGYT
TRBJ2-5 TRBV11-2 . ASSLGAGAGETQY
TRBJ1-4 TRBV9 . ASSPRTGLGKLF
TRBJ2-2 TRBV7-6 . ASSLDETGELF
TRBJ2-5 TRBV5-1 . ASSLTGSETQY
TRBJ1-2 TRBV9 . ASSTERGKANYGYT
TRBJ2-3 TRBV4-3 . ASSVGWTSGRGDTQY
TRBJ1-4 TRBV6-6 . ASRGTGGEKLF
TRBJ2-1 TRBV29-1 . SVTRQGGFDEQF
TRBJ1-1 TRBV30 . AWAGTGGFGAF
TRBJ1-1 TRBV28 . ASSLFDTEAF
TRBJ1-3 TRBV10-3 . AISVGPDSGNTIY
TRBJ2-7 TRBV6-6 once ASSTARTSGSGEQY
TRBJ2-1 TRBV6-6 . ASSRGGSYNEQF